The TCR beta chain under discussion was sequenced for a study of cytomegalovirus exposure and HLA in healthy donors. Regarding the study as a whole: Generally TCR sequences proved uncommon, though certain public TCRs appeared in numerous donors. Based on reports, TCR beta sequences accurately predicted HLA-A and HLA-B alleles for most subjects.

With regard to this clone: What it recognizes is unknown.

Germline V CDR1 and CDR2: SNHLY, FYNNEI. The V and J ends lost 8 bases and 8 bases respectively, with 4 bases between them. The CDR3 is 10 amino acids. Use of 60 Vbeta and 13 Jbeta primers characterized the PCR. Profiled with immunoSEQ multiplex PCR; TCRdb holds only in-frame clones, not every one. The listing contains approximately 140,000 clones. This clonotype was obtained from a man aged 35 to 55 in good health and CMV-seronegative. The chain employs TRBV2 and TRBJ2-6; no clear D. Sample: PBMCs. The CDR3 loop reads CASESNVLTF. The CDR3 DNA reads TGTGCCAGCGAGTCCAACGTCCTGACTTTC.